The 21 T cell receptor beta chains in this list originate from one sample, sequenced in a study of blood T cells in healthy people across ages. Then a second PCR, running about 6 to 12 cycles, was carried out with a sample-barcoded 5' primer and a J-beta primer mix. TCRdb re-called the 5' RACE reads with MiXCR, one entry per CDR3 protein. The data contain some 700,000 distinct CDR3 sequences, over 20% of them singletons. Sequenced material: blood. These receptors were obtained from a man between 65 and 85 years old in good health.

V usage is TRBV5-1 and J usage is TRBJ2-3; 7 nucleotides line up with TRBD1. Germline V lookup: CDR1 SGHRS, CDR2 YFSETQ. V lost 3 bases, J lost 2 bases, and 6 bases stayed unmatched. CDR3 length: 15 amino acids. In DNA, the CDR3 is TGCGCCAGCAGCTGGACCGGGACAGCCACAGATACGCAGTATTTT. Translation gives CASSWTGTATDTQYF.

This chain links TRBV2 with TRBJ1-2; D gene uncertain. The CDR3 runs to 13 residues. Looked up from germline, CDR1 is SNHLY and CDR2 is FYNNEI. Trimming took off 1 base at V and 4 bases at J, with 7 bases between the two ends. CDR3 nucleotides: TGTGCCAGCAGTGAAGGGGTCGGCTATGGCTACACCTTC. Translated, it gives CASSEGVGYGYTF.

This clonotype has just a few counts. The rearrangement uses TRBV7-2 and TRBJ2-5, with no clear D. The DNA end lines up better with TRBJ2-1; the J call may be wrong. This CDR3 is built from 14 residues. Germline CDR1 and CDR2: SGHTA and FQGNSA. CDR3 loop: CASSLESGNNEQFF. The CDR3 coding sequence is TGTGCCAGCAGCTTAGAGTCAGGAAACAATGAGCAGTTCTTC.

For this clonotype: A much larger clone differs from this one at a single base, so this may be a read error. The gene calls are TRBV6-1 and TRBJ1-3; D is possibly TRBD1 (6 bases). Germline V gene lookup returns CDR1 MNHNS and CDR2 SASEGT. The CDR3 is made up of 14 amino acids. In DNA, the CDR3 is TGTGCCAGCAGTGAAAGGGGGTCTGGAAGCACCATATATTTT. Translating it yields CASSERGSGSTIYF.

V is TRBV20-1 and J is TRBJ1-1; D not certain. CDR3 length: 13 amino acids. The germline gives CDR1 DFQATT, CDR2 SNEGSKA (reference sequence). Trimming removed 5 bases at V and 4 bases at J, with 14 bases between. CDR3: CSAPGPLGTEAFF. In DNA form, the CDR3 reads TGCAGTGCTCCCGGCCCCCTGGGCACTGAAGCTTTCTTT.

The V gene is TRBV2, the J gene TRBJ2-3, with D perhaps TRBD2 (6 bases). The CDR3 length is 14 residues. The germline V gene encodes CDR1 SNHLY and CDR2 FYNNEI. Trimming pared 6 bases from V and 2 bases from J, leaving 12 bases between. CDR3 DNA: TGTGCCAGCAGAGACGGGACTTCCACAGATACGCAGTATTTT. Amino acid sequence: CASRDGTSTDTQYF.

V gene TRBV21-1 combines with J gene TRBJ1-5; TRBD1 reflects the table's D call only, with no check against the DNA. TRBV21-1 is flagged as a pseudogene. This CDR3 contains 20 residues. The CDR3 DNA follows: TGTGCCAGCAGCAAAGACGCCCGGGACAGGGGGCCGGAGGACAATCAGCCCCAGCATTTT. This sequence encodes CASSKDARDRGPEDNQPQHF.

There are many counts of this clonotype. V gene TRBV29-1 combines with J gene TRBJ1-2; D uncertain. Looked up from germline, CDR1 is SQVTM and CDR2 is ANQGSEA. V was pared by 5 bases and J by 1 base, with 8 bases between. This CDR3 spans 12 amino acids. The CDR3 loop reads CSVKGFNYGYTF. The DNA of the CDR3 is TGCAGCGTTAAGGGATTTAACTATGGCTACACCTTC.

This clonotype was recorded a few times. V usage is TRBV11-2 and J usage is TRBJ1-2; no definite D call. The germline V gene encodes CDR1 SGHAT and CDR2 FQNNGV. The V end was cut by 7 bases, the J end by 3 bases, with 15 bases between. There are 14 residues in the CDR3. CDR3 bases: TGTGCCAGCACCTACGTCGGTGGGGACTATGGCTACACCTTC. Amino acid sequence: CASTYVGGDYGYTF. The full variable domain, in which reference TRBV11-2 and TRBJ1-2 provide the parts outside the CDR3, is EAGVAQSPRYKIIEKRQSVAFWCNPISGHATLYWYQQILGQGPKLLIQFQNNGVVDDSQLPKDRFSAERLKGVDSTLKIQPAKLEDSAVYLCASTYVGGDYGYTFGSGTRLTVV.

This clonotype was seen a handful of times. J is TRBJ2-7 and V is TRBV10-1; 8 nucleotides line up with TRBD1. There are 13 residues in the CDR3. V was clipped by 8 bases and J by 5 bases; unmatched bases: 8. CDR1 is WNHNN and CDR2 is SYGVQD in the germline V gene (reference sequence). The CDR3 protein is CASQRGQGNEQYF. In nucleotides, the CDR3 is TGCGCCAGCCAACGCGGACAGGGTAACGAGCAGTACTTC.

This chain links TRBV20-1 with TRBJ2-3; D may be TRBD1 (6 bases). The CDR3 runs 11 residues. Germline CDR1 DFQATT, CDR2 SNEGSKA (reference sequence). CDR3 nucleotides: TGCACCAAGGGGGATACGGATACGCAGTATTTT. Translating gives CTKGDTDTQYF.

This chain uses TRBV7-8 with TRBJ1-5, with D perhaps TRBD1 (5 bases). CDR1 and CDR2 (germline): SGHVS, FQNEAQ. This CDR3 has 16 residues. V lost 4 bases to trimming and J lost 2 bases, with 15 bases between them. Here the CDR3 reads CASSSETVWGNQPQHF. CDR3 sequence (DNA): TGTGCCAGCAGCTCCGAGACAGTGTGGGGCAATCAGCCCCAGCATTTT.

This clonotype was observed many times. The rearrangement uses TRBV10-2 and TRBJ2-7, with D possibly being TRBD1 or TRBD2 (5 bases each). The CDR3 is 15 residues long. Germline values: CDR1 WSHSY, CDR2 SAAADI. V lost 4 bases to trimming and J lost 2 bases, with 15 bases between them. The CDR3 reads CASSGGPTPTYEQYF. The CDR3 DNA reads TGCGCCAGCAGTGGGGGACCGACCCCGACCTACGAGCAGTACTTC.

This clonotype was found many times. V usage is TRBV18 and J usage is TRBJ2-7; TRBD1 agrees at 11 bases. Germline CDR1 reads KGHSH; CDR2 reads LQKENI. The CDR3 loop spans 13 amino acids. With 8 bases clipped from V and 6 bases from J, the junction kept 6 bases outside the gene matches. The CDR3 loop reads CASSPGTGGEQYF. Here the CDR3 DNA reads TGTGCCAGCAGCCCAGGGACAGGGGGCGAGCAGTACTTC.

The chain uses TRBV20-1 and TRBJ1-1, with D unresolved. Trimming shortened V by 1 base and J by 0 bases, and 6 bases separated the two germline ends. Germline assignment: CDR1 DFQATT and CDR2 SNEGSKA (reference sequence). The CDR3 totals 13 residues. The CDR3 is CSARVGVNTEAFF. As DNA, the CDR3 is TGCAGTGCTAGAGTGGGTGTGAACACTGAAGCTTTCTTT.

This chain links TRBV4-3 with TRBJ2-2; no definite D call. From germline, CDR1 is LGHNA and CDR2 YSLEER. V shed 0 bases and J shed 4 bases, with 6 bases lying between them. CDR3 length: 14 amino acids. CDR3 amino acids: CASSQERVTGELFF. The DNA for the CDR3 is TGCGCCAGCAGCCAAGAACGCGTCACCGGGGAGCTGTTTTTT.

J is TRBJ2-7 and V is TRBV24-1; possible D gene TRBD1, 6 bases. The germline V gene has CDR1 KGHDR and CDR2 SFDVKD. The CDR3 consists of 14 residues. The germline V and J ends were trimmed by 12 bases and 7 bases, with 24 bases remaining between them. CDR3 sequence: CAVGADAPPYEQYV. CDR3 sequence (DNA): TGTGCCGTGGGGGCGGACGCCCCTCCGTATGAGCAGTACGTC.

The chain employs TRBV20-1 and TRBJ2-1; D is unresolved. The J call is in doubt because the DNA end fits TRBJ2-7 better. The germline V gene has CDR1 DFQATT and CDR2 SNEGSKA (reference sequence). CDR3 size: 11 residues. In DNA, the CDR3 is TGCAGTGCTAGTAACAGCTACGAGCAGTACGTC. It encodes CSASNSYEQYV.

Note on this clonotype: A read error may be the cause here, since a much bigger clone is one base away. The V and J genes are TRBV15 and TRBJ2-1; D unresolved. The better agreement between TRBJ2-7 and the DNA end casts doubt on the J call. Germline V gene sequence: CDR1 LNHNV, CDR2 YYDKDF (reference sequence). The CDR3 has 16 amino acids. CDR3 protein: CAASRDLATISYEQYF. The CDR3 DNA is TGTGCCGCCAGCAGAGATTTAGCCACCATCTCCTACGAGCAGTACTTC.

The J gene is TRBJ2-5, the V gene TRBV4-1; weak D call: TRBD2 (5 bases). V shed 1 base and J shed 2 bases, with 11 bases lying between them. There are 15 residues in the CDR3. Germline lookup yields CDR1 MGHRA and CDR2 YSYEKL. This CDR3 is CASSQGAGYQETQYF. Here the CDR3 DNA reads TGCGCCAGCAGCCAAGGGGCGGGTTATCAAGAGACCCAGTACTTC.

To note about this clonotype: The junction differs from germline at one of its ends, possibly a read error. This chain uses TRBV3-1 with TRBJ2-3, with 7 bases fitting TRBD2. CDR1 LGHDT and CDR2 YNNKEL come from the germline V gene (reference sequence). This CDR3 comprises 16 residues. CDR3 DNA: TGTGCCAGCAGTCAAGCGGGGTGGACATCCACGGATACGCAGTATTTT. Its translation is CASSQAGWTSTDTQYF.